The 3 T cell receptor beta chains below were found in one sample sequenced in a study of cytomegalovirus exposure and HLA in healthy donors. The PCR ran on 60 Vbeta and 13 Jbeta primers. Sequencing used immunoSEQ multiplex PCR; TCRdb keeps in-frame clones, though not all of them. The sample carries 85,000 to 130,000 clones, more than 75% recorded once. What was sequenced was PBMCs. Receptors were obtained from a woman in her forties or fifties in good health and CMV-seropositive.

The chain joins TRBV2 to TRBJ2-5; 10 positions match TRBD2. V was clipped by 8 bases and J by 5 bases; unmatched bases: 14. CDR3 length: 16 residues. Germline V gene sequence: CDR1 SNHLY, CDR2 FYNNEI. The CDR3 nucleotides read TGTGCCAGCCAGACTTTTTCTAGCGGGAGTAGGGAGACCCAGTACTTC. Translated: CASQTFSSGSRETQYF. The whole variable domain, filled in from reference TRBV2 and TRBJ2-5, reads EPEVTQTPSHQVTQMGQEVILRCVPISNHLYFYWYRQILGQKVEFLVSFYNNEISEKSEIFDDQFSVERPDGSNFTLKIRSTKLEDSAMYFCASQTFSSGSRETQYFGPGTRLLVL.

This clone was detected only a few times. V is TRBV28 and J is TRBJ1-2, with 7 bases fitting TRBD1. CDR3 length: 15 residues. The junction had 9 bases not matched to a gene; V was cut back by 2 bases and J by 6 bases. Germline lookup yields CDR1 MDHEN and CDR2 SYDVKM. CDR3 in amino acids: CASSLGRTGYNGYTF. For the CDR3, the DNA is TGTGCCAGCAGTTTAGGTAGGACAGGTTATAATGGCTACACCTTC.

The rearrangement uses TRBV13 and TRBJ2-5; D may be TRBD2 (6 bases). Per germline, CDR1 PRHDT and CDR2 FYEKMQ (reference sequence). V lost 0 bases and J 4 bases, leaving 12 bases between the germline ends. The CDR3 has 15 residues. The CDR3: CASSLGLKAGETQYF. DNA for the CDR3: TGTGCCAGCAGCTTAGGCCTGAAAGCGGGAGAGACCCAGTACTTC.